The subject of this entry is one TCR beta chain. Its specificity is not known. The PCR used 60 Vbeta and 13 Jbeta primers. Produced via immunoSEQ multiplex PCR; TCRdb's table is partial and in-frame only. The top ten hold approximately 1.5% of the sample, which has under 200,000 clones, around 80% seen once. Germline V lookup: CDR1 ENHRY, CDR2 SYGVKD. The ends lost 4 bases at V and 4 bases at J; junction bases unmatched: 4. This CDR3 region has 15 residues. This sample is part of a study of cytomegalovirus exposure and HLA in healthy donors. Overall study findings and caveats: With later analysis, a missense DCLRE1C variant became linked to TCR beta V- and J-gene trimming. Data from an earlier analysis indicated that most TCR beta V segments were productive either about 90% or about 30% of the time. Later work found that TCR association rates differed between HLA loci; DRB1 had the most and HLA-C the fewest. Some TCR beta chains (roughly 160 of them) were listed as cytomegalovirus-associated.

The sample was PBMCs. The source of this sequence is a girl aged 10 to 17 in good health and CMV-seropositive. The chain is built from TRBV10-3 and TRBJ2-7, with 13 bases that match TRBD2. The CDR3 reads CAISGLAGGAYEQYF. The DNA of the CDR3 is TGTGCCATCAGTGGACTAGCGGGAGGCGCGTACGAGCAGTACTTC.